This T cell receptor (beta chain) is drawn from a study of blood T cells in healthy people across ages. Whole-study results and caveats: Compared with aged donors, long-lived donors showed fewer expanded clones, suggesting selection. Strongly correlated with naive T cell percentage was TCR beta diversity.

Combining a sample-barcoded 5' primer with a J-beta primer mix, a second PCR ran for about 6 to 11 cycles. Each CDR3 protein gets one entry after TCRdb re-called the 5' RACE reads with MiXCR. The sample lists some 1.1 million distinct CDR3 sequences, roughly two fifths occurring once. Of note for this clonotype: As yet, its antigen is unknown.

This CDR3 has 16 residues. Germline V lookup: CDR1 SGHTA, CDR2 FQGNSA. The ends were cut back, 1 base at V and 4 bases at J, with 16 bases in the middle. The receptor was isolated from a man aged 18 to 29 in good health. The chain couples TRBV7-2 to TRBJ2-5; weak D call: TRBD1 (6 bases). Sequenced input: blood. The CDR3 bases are TGTGCCAGCAGCTTAGTGGCCAGGGGTGTGGTAGAGACCCAGTACTTC. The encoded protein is CASSLVARGVVETQYF. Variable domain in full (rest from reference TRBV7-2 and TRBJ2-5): GAGVSQSPSNKVTEKGKDVELRCDPISGHTALYWYRQSLGQGLEFLIYFQGNSAPDKSGLPSDRFSAERTGGSVSTLTIQRTQQEDSAVYLCASSLVARGVVETQYFGPGTRLLVL.